This entry lists 13 T cell receptor beta chains sequenced from one sample in a study of blood T cells in healthy people across ages (dated by TCRdb to about 2015). Libraries were constructed by 5' RACE. Instrument on record: Illumina HiSeq 2500. A second PCR of about 6 to 11 cycles was run with a J-beta primer mix and a sample-barcoded 5' primer. TCRdb applied fastp at Q25 and MiXCR to the public reads, then kept only in-frame beta chains. CDR3 protein duplicates are merged, each entry listing the most common genes and DNA. Recorded for this sample are 780,000 or so distinct CDR3 sequences; approximately 25% of them occurred a single time. Clones ranked in the top ten supply roughly 3.8% of the sample. This same sample was also part of a study on T cells of mothers and their children.

Sequenced material: blood. The receptors were sampled from a boy younger than 18 in good health.

The chain has TRBV20-1 and TRBJ2-2; D is perhaps TRBD2 (5 bases). The CDR3 contains 13 residues. V was cut by 3 bases and J by 0 bases, with 5 bases left in between. The germline V gene has CDR1 DFQATT and CDR2 SNEGSKA (reference sequence). The CDR3 region has the DNA TGCAGTGCTAGCGGGACGAACACCGGGGAGCTGTTTTTT. Translation: CSASGTNTGELFF.

This clonotype showed up just a few times. The chain has TRBV7-6 and TRBJ1-3; no clear D gene. This CDR3 spans 12 amino acids. Trimming pared 7 bases from V and 0 bases from J, leaving 4 bases between. Per the germline V gene, CDR1 is SGHVS and CDR2 is FNYEAQ. The CDR3 region is CASISSGNTIYF. CDR3 bases: TGTGCCAGCATCTCCTCTGGAAACACCATATATTTT. The entire variable domain, with the rest obtained from reference TRBV7-6 and TRBJ1-3, is as follows: GAGVSQSPRYKVTKRGQDVALRCDPISGHVSLYWYRQALGQGPEFLTYFNYEAQQDKSGLPNDRFSAERPEGSISTLTIQRTEQRDSAMYRCASISSGNTIYFGEGSWLTVV.

The genes are TRBV6-6 and TRBJ2-5; 7 bases match TRBD2. The germline CDR1 and CDR2 sequences are MNHNY and SVGAGI (reference sequence). The trim removed 7 bases at V and 11 bases at J, leaving 13 bases unmatched. The length of the CDR3 is 13 residues. The CDR3 protein is CASKGGTAGEQYF. The CDR3, as DNA: TGTGCCAGCAAAGGCGGGACCGCGGGGGAGCAGTACTTC.

This clonotype was counted a few times. The chain couples TRBV20-1 to TRBJ2-5; 9 positions match TRBD2. The end of the DNA aligns better with TRBJ2-7, so the J call may be wrong. There are 16 residues in the CDR3. CDR1 DFQATT and CDR2 SNEGSKA come from the germline V gene (reference sequence). CDR3 sequence: CSASRYAGGQRGEQYF. CDR3 bases: TGCAGTGCTAGTCGGTACGCGGGGGGGCAGCGCGGCGAGCAGTACTTC.

The chain joins TRBV28 to TRBJ1-5; the D is unclear. The CDR3 is 12 amino acids. Germline V gene data show CDR1 as MDHEN and CDR2 as SYDVKM. Trimming cost V 10 bases and J 1 base, with 8 bases left between them. The CDR3 region is CATSGSNQPQHF. CDR3 coding DNA: TGTGCCACCTCTGGAAGCAATCAGCCCCAGCATTTT.

V and J are TRBV12-3 or TRBV12-4 and TRBJ2-5; D is possibly TRBD1 (6 bases). Trimming removed 4 bases at V and 1 base at J, with 19 bases between. The CDR3 consists of 17 residues. The CDR3 loop reads CASSSFFGDRSQETQYF. CDR3 nucleotide sequence: TGTGCCAGCAGTTCCTTTTTTGGAGACAGGAGCCAAGAGACCCAGTACTTC.

This clonotype showed up just a few times. This chain connects TRBV20-1 to TRBJ2-7; D not certain. The germline V gene encodes CDR1 DFQATT and CDR2 SNEGSKA (reference sequence). Trimming took off 0 bases at V and 3 bases at J, with 9 bases between the two ends. CDR3 size: 13 residues. DNA of the CDR3: TGCAGTGCTAGAGATATGGGTAACTACGAGCAGTACTTC. It codes for CSARDMGNYEQYF.

This clonotype was counted a few times. V is TRBV4-2 and J is TRBJ1-3, with D tentatively TRBD1 (5 bases). Germline CDR1 reads LGHNA; CDR2 reads YNFKEQ. Trimming took off 2 bases at V and 0 bases at J, with 14 bases between the two ends. The CDR3 consists of 17 residues. CDR3 DNA: TGTGCCAGCAGCCAATCGGGGCTCGGCCGCTCTGGAAACACCATATATTTT. This translates into CASSQSGLGRSGNTIYF.

This chain's CDR3 is CASSPTGVGRKNTEAFF. CDR3 nucleotide sequence: TGCGCCAGCAGCCCGACGGGTGTAGGACGGAAGAACACTGAAGCTTTCTTT. The gene calls are TRBV4-3 and TRBJ1-1; D uncertain. Germline CDR1 is LGHNA and CDR2 is YSLEER. The CDR3 extends over 17 amino acids. Trimming took off 4 bases at V and 1 base at J, with 19 bases between the two ends.

This clonotype was seen a few times. The chain has TRBV7-6 and TRBJ2-5, with D possibly matching TRBD2 (5 bases). The J call is doubtful: the DNA matches TRBJ2-7 better. The V gene's germline CDR1 is SGHVS and CDR2 FNYEAQ. The CDR3 has 13 residues. CDR3 in DNA: TGTGCCAGCAGCCCCCGGGATCTAGGCGAGCAGTACTTC. Translation: CASSPRDLGEQYF.

The gene calls are TRBV28 and TRBJ2-7; 10 bases agree with TRBD1. The CDR3 contains 14 residues. Germline V CDR1 and CDR2: MDHEN, SYDVKM. V gave up 2 bases and J gave up 5 bases; unmatched junction bases: 3. CDR3 loop: CASSLRQGANEQYF. The CDR3, as DNA: TGTGCCAGCAGTTTACGACAGGGGGCCAACGAGCAGTACTTC.

This clonotype was detected only a few times. DNA for the CDR3: TGCAGCGTTGCCGGCGGGACAGACTATGGCTACACCTTC. Amino acids: CSVAGGTDYGYTF. This chain links TRBV29-1 with TRBJ1-2, with TRBD1 matching over 7 bases. CDR3 size: 13 residues. Unmatched junction bases numbered 5, after V lost 4 bases and J lost 3 bases. Germline V gives CDR1 SQVTM, CDR2 ANQGSEA.

Of note for this clonotype: The junction departs from germline at one end; a sequencing error may be responsible. The chain joins TRBV9 to TRBJ2-1, with 8 positions matching TRBD2. Per germline, CDR1 SGDLS and CDR2 YYNGEE. This CDR3 has 15 amino acids. The DNA for the CDR3 is TGTTCCAGCAGCGTAGTCGGGACTAGAGAGCAGGAGCAGTTCTTC. Its translation: CSSSVVGTREQEQFF.